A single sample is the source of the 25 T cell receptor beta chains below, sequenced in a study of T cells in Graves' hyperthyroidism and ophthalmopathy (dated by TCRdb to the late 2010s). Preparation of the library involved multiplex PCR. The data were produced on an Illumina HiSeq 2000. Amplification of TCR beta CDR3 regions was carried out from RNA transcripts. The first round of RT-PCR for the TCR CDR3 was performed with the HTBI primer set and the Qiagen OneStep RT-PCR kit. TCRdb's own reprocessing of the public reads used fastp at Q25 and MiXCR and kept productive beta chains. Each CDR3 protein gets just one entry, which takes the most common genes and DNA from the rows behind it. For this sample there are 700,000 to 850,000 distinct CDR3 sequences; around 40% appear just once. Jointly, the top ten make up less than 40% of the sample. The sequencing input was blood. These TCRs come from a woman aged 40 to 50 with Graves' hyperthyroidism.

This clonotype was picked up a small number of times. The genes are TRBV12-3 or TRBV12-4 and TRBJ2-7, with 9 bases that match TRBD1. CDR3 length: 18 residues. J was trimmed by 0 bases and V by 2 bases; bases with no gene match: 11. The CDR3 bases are TGTGCCAGCAGTTTACCCCGCTCGGGACAGGGCCCCTCCTACGAGCAGTACTTC. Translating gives CASSLPRSGQGPSYEQYF.

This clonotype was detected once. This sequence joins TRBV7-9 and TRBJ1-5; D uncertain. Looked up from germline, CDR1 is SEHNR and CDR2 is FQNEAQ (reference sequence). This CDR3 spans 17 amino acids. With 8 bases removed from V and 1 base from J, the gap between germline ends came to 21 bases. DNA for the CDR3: TGTGCCAGCGGCTCGGGCCTGGGTACGACAAGCAATCAGCCCCAGCATTTT. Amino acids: CASGSGLGTTSNQPQHF.

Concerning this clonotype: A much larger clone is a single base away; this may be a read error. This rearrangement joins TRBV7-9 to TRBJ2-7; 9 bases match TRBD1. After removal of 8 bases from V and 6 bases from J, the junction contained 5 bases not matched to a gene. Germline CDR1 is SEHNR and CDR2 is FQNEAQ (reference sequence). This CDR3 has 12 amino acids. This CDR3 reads CASGGQGREQYF. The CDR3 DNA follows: TGTGCCAGCGGGGGACAGGGTCGCGAGCAGTACTTC. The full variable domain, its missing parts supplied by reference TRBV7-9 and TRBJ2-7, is DTGVSQNPRHKITKRGQNVTFRCDPISEHNRLYWYRQTLGQGPEFLTYFQNEAQLEKSRLLSDRFSAERPKGSFSTLEIQRTEQGDSAMYLCASGGQGREQYFGPGTRLTVT.

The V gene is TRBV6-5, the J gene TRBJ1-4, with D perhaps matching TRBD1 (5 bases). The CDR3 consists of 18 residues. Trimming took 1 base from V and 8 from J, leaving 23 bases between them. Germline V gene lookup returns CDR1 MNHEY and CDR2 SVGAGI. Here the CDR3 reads CASSYLNRLLRKNEKLFF. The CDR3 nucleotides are TGTGCCAGCAGTTACTTAAACAGGCTGTTGAGGAAGAACGAAAAACTGTTTTTT.

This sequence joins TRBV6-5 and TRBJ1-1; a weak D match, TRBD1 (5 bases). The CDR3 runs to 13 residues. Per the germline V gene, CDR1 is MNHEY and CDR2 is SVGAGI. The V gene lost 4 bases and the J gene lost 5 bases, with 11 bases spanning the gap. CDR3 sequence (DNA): TGTGCCAGCAGTTGGCCGGGGGGGACTGAAGCTTTCTTT. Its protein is CASSWPGGTEAFF.

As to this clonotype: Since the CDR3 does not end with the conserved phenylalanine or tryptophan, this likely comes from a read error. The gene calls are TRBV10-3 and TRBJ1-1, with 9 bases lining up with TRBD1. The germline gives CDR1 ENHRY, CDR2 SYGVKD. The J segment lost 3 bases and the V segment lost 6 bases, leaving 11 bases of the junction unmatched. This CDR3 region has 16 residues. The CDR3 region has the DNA TGTGCCATCAGATCCCCCGGGACAGGGTGGGACACTGAAGCTTTCTCT. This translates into CAIRSPGTGWDTEAFS.

CDR3 protein: CATSSTPSGSQPQHF. CDR3 coding DNA: TGTGCCACCAGCAGTACCCCGTCAGGGAGTCAGCCCCAGCATTTT. The chain employs TRBV15 and TRBJ1-5; maybe TRBD1 (5 bases). The CDR3 is 15 amino acids. Germline loops: CDR1 LNHNV, CDR2 YYDKDF (reference sequence). The germline V and J ends were trimmed by 3 bases and 6 bases, with 15 bases remaining between them.

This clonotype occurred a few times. The CDR3 sequence: CASSLKGNTIYF. DNA for the CDR3: TGTGCCAGCAGTTTAAAGGGAAACACCATATATTTT. The chain employs TRBV12-3 or TRBV12-4 and TRBJ1-3; the D is unclear. CDR3 length: 12 residues. V dropped 2 bases and J dropped 4 bases, with 3 bases sitting between them.

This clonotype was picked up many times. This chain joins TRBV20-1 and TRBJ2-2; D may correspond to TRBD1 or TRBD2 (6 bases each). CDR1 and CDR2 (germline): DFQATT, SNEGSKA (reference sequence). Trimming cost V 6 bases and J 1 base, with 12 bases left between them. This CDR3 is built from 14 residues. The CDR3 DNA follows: TGCAGTGCCAAGGGGGGAAGGAACACCGGGGAGCTGTTTTTT. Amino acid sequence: CSAKGGRNTGELFF.

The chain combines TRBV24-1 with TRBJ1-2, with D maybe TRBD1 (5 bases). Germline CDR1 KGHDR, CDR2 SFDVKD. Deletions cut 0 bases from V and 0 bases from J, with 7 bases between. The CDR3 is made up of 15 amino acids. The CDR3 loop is CATSDLQGANYGYTF. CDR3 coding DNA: TGTGCCACCAGTGATTTGCAAGGGGCTAACTATGGCTACACCTTC.

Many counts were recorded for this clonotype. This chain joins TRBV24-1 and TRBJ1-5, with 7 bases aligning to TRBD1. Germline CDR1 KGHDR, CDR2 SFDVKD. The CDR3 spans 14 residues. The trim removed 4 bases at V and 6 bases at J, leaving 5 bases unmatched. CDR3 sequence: CATSDDDRVQPQHF. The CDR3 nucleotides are TGTGCCACCAGTGACGACGACAGGGTTCAGCCCCAGCATTTT.

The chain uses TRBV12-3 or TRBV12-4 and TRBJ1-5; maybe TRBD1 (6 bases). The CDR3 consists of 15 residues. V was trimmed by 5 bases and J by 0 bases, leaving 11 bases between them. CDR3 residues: CASSPRGYSNQPQHF. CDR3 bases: TGTGCCAGCAGTCCCAGGGGATATAGCAATCAGCCCCAGCATTTT.

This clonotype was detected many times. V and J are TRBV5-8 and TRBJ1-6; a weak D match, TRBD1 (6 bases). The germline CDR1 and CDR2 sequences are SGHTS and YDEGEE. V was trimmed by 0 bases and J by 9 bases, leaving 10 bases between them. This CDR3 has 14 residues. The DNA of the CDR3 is TGTGCCAGCAGCTTGGCAGGGGTGGGTTCACCCCTCCACTTT. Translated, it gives CASSLAGVGSPLHF.

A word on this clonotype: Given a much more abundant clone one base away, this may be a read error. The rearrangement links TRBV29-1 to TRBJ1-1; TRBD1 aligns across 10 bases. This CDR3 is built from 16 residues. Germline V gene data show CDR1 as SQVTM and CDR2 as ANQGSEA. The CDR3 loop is CSVVPPTGGGKTGAFF. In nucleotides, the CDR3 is TGCAGCGTCGTTCCCCCGACAGGGGGCGGAAAAACTGGAGCTTTCTTT.

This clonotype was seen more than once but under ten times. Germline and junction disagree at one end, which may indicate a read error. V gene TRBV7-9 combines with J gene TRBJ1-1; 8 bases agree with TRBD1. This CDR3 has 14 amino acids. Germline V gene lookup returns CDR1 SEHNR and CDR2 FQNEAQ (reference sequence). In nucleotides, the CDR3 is TGCGCCAGCAGCCACTACAGGGGGTCCACTGAAGCTTTCTTT. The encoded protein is CASSHYRGSTEAFF.

CDR3 DNA sequence: TGCAGTGCCAGACAGGGGGCGCAGGATGAAAAACTGTTTTTT. Residues: CSARQGAQDEKLFF. The rearrangement uses TRBV20-1 and TRBJ1-4, with 10 bases identical to TRBD1. J lost 6 bases, V lost 6 bases, and 7 bases had no gene match. Germline values: CDR1 DFQATT, CDR2 SNEGSKA (reference sequence). This CDR3 is 14 amino acids long.

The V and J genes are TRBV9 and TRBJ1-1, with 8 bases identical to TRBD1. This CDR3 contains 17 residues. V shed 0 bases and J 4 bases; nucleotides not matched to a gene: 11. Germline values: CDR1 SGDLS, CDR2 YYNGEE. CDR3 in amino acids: CASSVVGQGAMSTEAFF. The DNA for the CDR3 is TGTGCCAGCAGCGTAGTTGGGCAGGGGGCTATGAGCACTGAAGCTTTCTTT.

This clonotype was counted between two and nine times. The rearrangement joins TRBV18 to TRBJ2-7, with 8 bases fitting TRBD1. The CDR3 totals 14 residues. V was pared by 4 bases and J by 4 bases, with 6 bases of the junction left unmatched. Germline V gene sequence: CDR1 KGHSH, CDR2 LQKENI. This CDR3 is CASSRAGGMYEQYF. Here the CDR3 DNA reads TGTGCCAGCTCACGGGCAGGGGGCATGTACGAGCAGTACTTC.

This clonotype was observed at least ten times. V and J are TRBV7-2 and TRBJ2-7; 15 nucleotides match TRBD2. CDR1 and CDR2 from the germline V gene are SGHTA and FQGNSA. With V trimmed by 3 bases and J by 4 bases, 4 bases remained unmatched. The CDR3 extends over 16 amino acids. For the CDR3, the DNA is TGTGCCAGCAGCTTTGCAGGGACTAGCGGGAGGTACGAGCAGTACTTC. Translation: CASSFAGTSGRYEQYF.

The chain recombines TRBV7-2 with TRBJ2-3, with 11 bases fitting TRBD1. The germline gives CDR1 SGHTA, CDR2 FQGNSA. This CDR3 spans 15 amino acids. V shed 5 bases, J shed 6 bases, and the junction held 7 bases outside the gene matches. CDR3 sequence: CASSPAGTGGDTQYF. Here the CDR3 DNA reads TGTGCCAGCAGCCCCGCCGGGACAGGGGGTGATACGCAGTATTTT.

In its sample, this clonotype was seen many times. CDR3 in amino acids: CASIGSYGYTF. In nucleotides, the CDR3 is TGTGCCAGTATTGGCTCCTATGGCTACACCTTC. The chain recombines TRBV19 with TRBJ1-2; no clear D. The CDR3 consists of 11 residues. Trimming pared 7 bases from V and 4 bases from J, leaving 7 bases between. Germline CDR1 is LNHDA and CDR2 is SQIVND (reference sequence).

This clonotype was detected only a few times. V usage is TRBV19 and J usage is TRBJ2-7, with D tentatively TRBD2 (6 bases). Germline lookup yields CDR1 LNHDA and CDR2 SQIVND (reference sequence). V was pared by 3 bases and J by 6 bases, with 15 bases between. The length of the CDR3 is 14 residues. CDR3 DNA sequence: TGTGCCAGTAGTATTATCGGGGGAGGTGGCGAGCAGTACTTC. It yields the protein CASSIIGGGGEQYF.

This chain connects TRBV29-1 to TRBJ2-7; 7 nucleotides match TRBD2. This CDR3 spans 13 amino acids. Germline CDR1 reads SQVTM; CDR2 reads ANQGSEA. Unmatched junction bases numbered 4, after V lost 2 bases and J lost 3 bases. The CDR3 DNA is TGCAGCGTTGAACGGGGGGATGGCTACGAGCAGTACTTC. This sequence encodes CSVERGDGYEQYF.

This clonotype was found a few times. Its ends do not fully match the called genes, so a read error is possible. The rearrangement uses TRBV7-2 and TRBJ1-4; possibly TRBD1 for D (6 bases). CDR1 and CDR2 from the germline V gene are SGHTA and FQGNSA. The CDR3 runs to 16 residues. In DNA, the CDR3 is TGTGCCAGCAGCAGAGGACAAGCCCGGGGGCAAGAAAAATTGTTTTTT. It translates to CASSRGQARGQEKLFF.

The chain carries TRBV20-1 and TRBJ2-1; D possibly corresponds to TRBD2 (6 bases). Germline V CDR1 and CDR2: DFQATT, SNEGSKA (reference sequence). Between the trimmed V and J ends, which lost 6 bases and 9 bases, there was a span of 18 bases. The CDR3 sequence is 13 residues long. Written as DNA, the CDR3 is TGCAGTGCCCCGGCAGGGAGGTCTGGTGAGCAGTTCTTC. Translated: CSAPAGRSGEQFF.